This T cell receptor beta chain originates from a study of blood T cells in healthy people across ages. Then a second PCR, running roughly 7 to 11 cycles, was carried out with a sample-barcoded 5' primer and a J-beta primer mix. From the 5' RACE reads, TCRdb called clonotypes with MiXCR, one entry per CDR3 protein. The table has 1,800,000 or so distinct CDR3 sequences, around 40% seen once. Trimming left V 0 bases short and J 5 bases short, with 15 bases between. CDR1 and CDR2 from the germline V gene are SGDLS and YYNGEE. The CDR3 spans 15 residues. The sample comprised blood. The sequence was collected from a human donor in good health. The chain carries TRBV9 and TRBJ2-7; D might be TRBD2 (6 bases). DNA for the CDR3: TGTGCCAGCAGCGTAGACGGCACGGAGGGGCACGAGCAGTACTTC. It translates to CASSVDGTEGHEQYF.